The sequence of this T cell receptor (beta chain) was determined in a study of blood T cell repertoires in COVID-19 (TCRdb year 2020). Looking at the study overall: Collaborator samples came from the United States, Italy and Spain and covered acute and convalescent phases of COVID-19. Deeply sampled blood TCRbeta repertoires from subjects exposed to, actively infected with, or recovered from COVID-19 were included in the dataset. Samples came from the ongoing ImmuneRACE study (first 160 participants) plus 1,254 subjects from 6 global collaborators. A freely available public database, intended as a resource for researchers studying the immune response to SARS-CoV-2, is where the repertoires were released. Where HLA class I and class II types were available, the types were taken from metadata supplied by the sample provider, not from assay-based typing. The material from the prospective study consisted of cDNA or gDNA derived from T cells, B-cell-depleted T cells, or PBMCs. Sample metadata almost always included a de-identified subject ID, COVID-19 status, age in years and sex. The study at large found these results: How much clinical and demographic metadata was included differed by source and by participant, and the metadata was provided uncurated.

From the cysteine through the phenylalanine, the CDR3 covers 13 amino acids. Only the CDR3 DNA stays, 39 bases, in frame from base 1. Based on the germline V gene, the CDR1 and CDR2 sequences are MDHEN and SYDVKM. Trimming at the junction amounts to 2 bases on V and 4 bases on J, and the germline ends lie 8 bases apart. Each collaborating institution followed its own protocols to collect whole blood in K2EDTA tubes. For TCRbeta analysis, collaborator samples were shipped as frozen whole blood, as isolated PBMCs, or as DNA extracted from either sample type. As to this clone: Its specific antigen is unknown. Base-call qualities are not available, and no considerably larger clone is one nucleotide away.

TCRbeta CDR3 regions were amplified from genomic DNA using the immunoSEQ Assay, a bias-controlled multiplex PCR. The authors processed their data as follows. The number of nucleated cells in each sample was estimated by amplification of reference gene primers within the assay. Sequence reads were collapsed and filtered to measure the absolute abundance of every unique TCRbeta CDR3 rearrangement. For each sample, productive Simpson clonality was calculated as the square root of Simpson's diversity index across productive rearrangements. What TCRdb holds here is the immuneACCESS table cut down to in-frame rearrangements. Part of the clones is not present; checked against another copy, under half of the missing clones reflect an unresolved V gene, and the others are unexplained. V, J and clone size derive from that table, while D and trimming were established from the DNA sequence. This sample lists 25,000 to 35,000 clones; 72% were detected once. 20% to 25% of the sample belongs to the ten largest clones.

Recombination joined TRBV28 with TRBJ2-5; a weak D assignment points to TRBD1 (6 bases agree). The TCR was taken from a boy between 2 and 10 years old with active or convalescent COVID-19. Sequenced: peripheral blood. The CDR3 sequence is CASSLGGGETQYF. The DNA is as follows: TGTGCCAGCAGTTTAGGGGGCGGAGAGACCCAGTACTTC. Extended through the reference TRBV28 and TRBJ2-5 proteins, this CDR3 yields the full variable domain: DVKVTQSSRYLVKRTGEKVFLECVQDMDHENMFWYRQDPGLGLRLIYFSYDVKMKEKGDIPEGYSVSREKKERFSLILESASTNQTSMYLCASSLGGGETQYFGPGTRLLVL.